What follows is one TCR beta chain and its context. What it binds is not known. This CDR3 spans 14 amino acids. V dropped 2 bases and J dropped 5 bases, with 13 bases sitting between them. Per germline, CDR1 MNHEY and CDR2 SVGEGT. This record comes from a study of T cell responses to AZD1222 COVID-19 vaccine. At the level of the study: Second-dose recipients at about 4 or about 12 weeks were treated as one pooled group.

Findings of the study overall: There were mostly white British donors and more females than males, and clonal diversity was possibly underestimated. In the spike-specific TCR repertoire, nearly half reportedly target unmutated variant regions. Two AZD1222 doses significantly raised spike-specific TCR breadth and depth over controls.

Profiling relied on immunoSEQ multiplex PCR, and the TCRdb table lists in-frame clones only, not all of them. Of nearly 90,000 clones listed, around 90% are singletons. V and J are TRBV6-2 or TRBV6-3 and TRBJ2-7, with D maybe TRBD2 (6 bases). The TCR originated in an adult in good health. The material was peripheral blood, obtained on day 0 of AZD1222 vaccination. CDR3 in DNA: TGTGCCAGCAGTTACGGGGGGACCCAAGACGAGCAGTACTTC. It translates to CASSYGGTQDEQYF.